These 15 T cell receptor beta chains originate from one sample sequenced in a study of control samples from healthy donors and cancer patients (TCRdb year 2020). Library preparation was by the immunoSEQ multiplex PCR assay. Here the immuneACCESS table is served through TCRdb, limited to in-frame sequences with V and J called. Missing clones are a known gap in these copies; in checked studies unresolved V genes cover under half, and the rest lacks a known reason. The sample has around 140,000 clones on record, about nine tenths of them singletons. The top ten constitute just over 7.5% of the sample. The specimen sequenced was PBMCs. Receptors were obtained from a man in his fifties or sixties with head and neck cancer.

This clone was detected once. This sequence joins TRBV18 and TRBJ1-1; D perhaps matches TRBD1 (5 bases). Germline V gives CDR1 KGHSH, CDR2 LQKENI. Trimming took off 9 bases at V and 1 base at J, with 12 bases between the two ends. The CDR3 runs 13 residues. CDR3 in amino acids: CASSIGENTEAFF. The CDR3 nucleotides are TGTGCCAGTTCAATAGGGGAGAACACTGAAGCTTTCTTT.

The chain employs TRBV6-5 and TRBJ1-2; 7 bases match TRBD1. This CDR3 spans 16 amino acids. Germline-derived CDR1 and CDR2 are MNHEY and SVGAGI. After removal of 0 bases from V and 4 bases from J, the junction contained 8 bases not matched to a gene. The CDR3 loop reads CASSYSSQGGIYGYTF. In DNA form, the CDR3 reads TGTGCCAGCAGTTACTCCTCTCAGGGGGGTATCTATGGCTACACCTTC.

The chain uses TRBV24-1 and TRBJ2-2; 7 nucleotides align to TRBD2. Germline assignment: CDR1 KGHDR and CDR2 SFDVKD. The CDR3 covers 16 residues. V shed 3 bases, J shed 0 bases, and the junction held 3 bases outside the gene matches. CDR3 in amino acids: CATSDPLAPNTGELFF. The CDR3 DNA is TGTGCCACCAGTGATCCACTAGCGCCGAACACCGGGGAGCTGTTTTTT.

The genes are TRBV7-6 and TRBJ2-2; D is undetermined. Trimming removed 0 bases from V and 4 bases from J, with 3 bases in between. CDR3 size: 13 residues. Germline lookup yields CDR1 SGHVS and CDR2 FNYEAQ. This CDR3 reads CASSLAFTGELFF. The CDR3 bases are TGTGCCAGCAGCTTAGCGTTCACCGGGGAGCTGTTTTTT.

The chain joins TRBV19 to TRBJ1-1, with D unresolved. CDR3 size: 12 residues. V was clipped by 5 bases and J by 8 bases, with 12 bases between them. CDR1 is LNHDA and CDR2 is SQIVND in the germline V gene (reference sequence). The CDR3 loop reads CASSPQSSEAFF. CDR3 coding DNA: TGTGCCAGTAGTCCCCAATCTTCAGAAGCTTTCTTT.

The chain carries TRBV6-5 and TRBJ2-1; D is possibly TRBD2 (5 bases). Germline values: CDR1 MNHEY, CDR2 SVGAGI. There are 14 residues in the CDR3. Trimming left V 3 bases short and J 4 bases short, with 10 bases between. The CDR3 protein is CASSYMTGYNEQFF. The CDR3 DNA sequence: TGTGCCAGCAGTTATATGACGGGGTACAATGAGCAGTTCTTC.

The chain employs TRBV7-9 and TRBJ2-5; 7 bases align to TRBD1. Trimming cost V 5 bases and J 5 bases; bases outside gene matches: 8. The CDR3 covers 14 residues. The germline gives CDR1 SEHNR, CDR2 FQNEAQ (reference sequence). The CDR3 sequence is CASSPPQGVETQYF. Written as DNA, the CDR3 is TGTGCCAGCAGCCCTCCTCAGGGGGTGGAGACCCAGTACTTC.

This clone came up a few times. This chain uses TRBV11-2 with TRBJ2-7; D is unresolved. The CDR3 is 14 amino acids. With 4 bases removed from V and 6 bases from J, the gap between germline ends came to 16 bases. Germline V CDR1 and CDR2: SGHAT, FQNNGV. For the CDR3, the DNA is TGTGCCAGCAGCTCCTCAGGTAATCGACGCGAGCAGTACTTC. Residues: CASSSSGNRREQYF.

The CDR3 nucleotides are TGTGCCAGCAGCCTGATCGCCCTAAGGGAGACCCAGTACTTC. The encoded protein is CASSLIALRETQYF. The chain uses TRBV5-5 and TRBJ2-5, with unresolved D. Per the germline V gene, CDR1 is SGHKS and CDR2 is YYEKEE (reference sequence). The CDR3 totals 14 residues. The V end lost 4 bases, the J end lost 5 bases, and 15 bases lay between the germline ends. Complete variable domain (other parts from reference TRBV5-5 and TRBJ2-5): DAGVTQSPTHLIKTRGQQVTLRCSPISGHKSVSWYQQVLGQGPQFIFQYYEKEERGRGNFPDRFSARQFPNYSSELNVNALLLGDSALYLCASSLIALRETQYFGPGTRLLVL.

This chain links TRBV28 with TRBJ2-7, with D hard to call. Germline assignment: CDR1 MDHEN and CDR2 SYDVKM. Between the trimmed V and J ends, which lost 4 bases and 9 bases, there was a span of 13 bases. The CDR3 spans 12 residues. CDR3 region: CASSSPVYGQYF. The CDR3 nucleotides read TGTGCCAGCAGTTCGCCGGTTTATGGGCAGTACTTC.

This rearrangement joins TRBV7-2 to TRBJ1-6; TRBD1 agrees at 7 bases. The V and J ends lost 1 base and 7 bases, in that order; junction bases with no gene match: 4. Germline CDR1 SGHTA, CDR2 FQGNSA. This CDR3 contains 15 residues. Here the CDR3 reads CASSLGPGGNSPLHF. CDR3 nucleotides: TGTGCCAGCAGCTTAGGTCCAGGGGGGAATTCACCCCTCCACTTT.

The V and J genes are TRBV19 and TRBJ1-1, with D unresolved. CDR1 is LNHDA, CDR2 SQIVND, per germline (reference sequence). The CDR3 contains 16 residues. Deletions cut 1 base from V and 2 bases from J, with 14 bases between. The CDR3 region has the DNA TGTGCCAGTAGTATAGGAACCCGATCTCCAAACACTGAAGCTTTCTTT. Translation gives CASSIGTRSPNTEAFF. Full variable domain (remainder filled in from reference TRBV19 and TRBJ1-1): DGGITQSPKYLFRKEGQNVTLSCEQNLNHDAMYWYRQDPGQGLRLIYYSQIVNDFQKGDIAEGYSVSREKKESFPLTVTSAQKNPTAFYLCASSIGTRSPNTEAFFGQGTRLTVV.

This clone came up once. The gene calls are TRBV19 and TRBJ2-7; 8 bases are shared with TRBD1. The CDR3 has 14 residues. Germline CDR1 LNHDA, CDR2 SQIVND (reference sequence). The V gene end was trimmed by 5 bases and the J gene end by 2 bases; junction bases not matched to a gene: 5. The CDR3 spells CASSPDRDAYEQYF. In DNA form, the CDR3 reads TGTGCCAGTAGTCCGGACAGGGACGCCTACGAGCAGTACTTC.

DNA for the CDR3: TGTGCCAGCAGTTCTTCCATTTCTGAGCAGTTCTTC. This codes for CASSSSISEQFF. The chain joins TRBV12-3 or TRBV12-4 to TRBJ2-1; no firm D call. V lost 4 bases, J lost 9 bases, and 10 bases lay in between. CDR3 length equals 12 residues.

V and J are TRBV7-3 and TRBJ1-1; possible D gene TRBD1, 6 bases. Trimming shortened V by 3 bases and J by 3 bases, and 11 bases separated the two germline ends. CDR3 length: 14 amino acids. Looked up from germline, CDR1 is SGHTA and CDR2 is FQGTGA. Written as DNA, the CDR3 is TGTGCCAGCAGCTTCCAGGGGTTAGACACTGAAGCTTTCTTT. Its translation is CASSFQGLDTEAFF.